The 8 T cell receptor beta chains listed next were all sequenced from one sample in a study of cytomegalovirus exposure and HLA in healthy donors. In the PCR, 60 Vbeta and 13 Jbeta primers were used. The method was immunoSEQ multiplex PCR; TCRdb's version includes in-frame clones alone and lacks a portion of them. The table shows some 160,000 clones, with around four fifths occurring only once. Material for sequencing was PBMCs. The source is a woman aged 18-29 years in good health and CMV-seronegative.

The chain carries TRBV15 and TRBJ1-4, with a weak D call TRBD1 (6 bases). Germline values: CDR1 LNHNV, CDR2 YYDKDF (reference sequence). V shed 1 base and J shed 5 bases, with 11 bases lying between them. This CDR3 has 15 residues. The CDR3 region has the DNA TGTGCCACCAGCAGAGCTTTAACAGGGAATGAAAAACTGTTTTTT. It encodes CATSRALTGNEKLFF.

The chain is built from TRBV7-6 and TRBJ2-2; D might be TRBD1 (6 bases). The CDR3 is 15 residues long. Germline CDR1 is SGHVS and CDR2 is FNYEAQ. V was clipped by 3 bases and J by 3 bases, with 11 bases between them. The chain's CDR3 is CASSFTGSDTGELFF. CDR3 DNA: TGTGCCAGCAGCTTTACAGGGTCTGACACCGGGGAGCTGTTTTTT.

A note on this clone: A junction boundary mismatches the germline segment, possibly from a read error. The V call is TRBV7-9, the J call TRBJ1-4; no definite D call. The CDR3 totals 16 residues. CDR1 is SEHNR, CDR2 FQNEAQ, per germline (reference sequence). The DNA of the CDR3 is TGTTCCAGCAGCAGCACGGAGACTCCGCGGAATGAAAAACTGTTTTTT. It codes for CSSSSTETPRNEKLFF.

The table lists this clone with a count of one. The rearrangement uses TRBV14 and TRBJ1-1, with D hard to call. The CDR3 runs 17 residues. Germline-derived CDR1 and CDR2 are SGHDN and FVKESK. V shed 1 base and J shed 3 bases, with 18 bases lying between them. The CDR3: CASSQVFFWSGDTEAFF. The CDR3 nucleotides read TGTGCCAGCAGCCAAGTATTTTTTTGGAGCGGGGACACTGAAGCTTTCTTT.

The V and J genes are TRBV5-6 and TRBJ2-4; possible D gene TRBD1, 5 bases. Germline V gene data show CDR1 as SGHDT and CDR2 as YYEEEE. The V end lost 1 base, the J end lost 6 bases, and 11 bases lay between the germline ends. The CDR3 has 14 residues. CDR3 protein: CASSLSGYGNIQYF. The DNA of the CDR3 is TGTGCCAGCAGCTTGTCAGGGTATGGAAACATTCAGTACTTC.

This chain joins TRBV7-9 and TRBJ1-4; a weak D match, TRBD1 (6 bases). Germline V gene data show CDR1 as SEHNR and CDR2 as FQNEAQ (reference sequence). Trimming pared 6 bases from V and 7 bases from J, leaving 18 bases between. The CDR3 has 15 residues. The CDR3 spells CASSRSGAGGEKLFF. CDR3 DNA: TGTGCCAGCAGTCGCTCAGGGGCAGGAGGTGAAAAACTGTTTTTT.

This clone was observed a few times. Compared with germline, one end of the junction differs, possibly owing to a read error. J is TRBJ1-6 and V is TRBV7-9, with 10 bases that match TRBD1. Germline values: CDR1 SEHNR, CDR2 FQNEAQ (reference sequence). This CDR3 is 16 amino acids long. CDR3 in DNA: TGTTCCAGCAGCTCGGGACAGGGGTTCTATAATTCACCCCTCCACTTT. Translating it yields CSSSSGQGFYNSPLHF.

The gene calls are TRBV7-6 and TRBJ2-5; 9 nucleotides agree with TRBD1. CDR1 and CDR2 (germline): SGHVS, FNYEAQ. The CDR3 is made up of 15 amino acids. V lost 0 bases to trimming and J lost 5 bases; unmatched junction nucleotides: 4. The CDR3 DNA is TGTGCCAGCAGCTTAGCGACAGGGGGTTTGGAGACCCAGTACTTC. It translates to CASSLATGGLETQYF.